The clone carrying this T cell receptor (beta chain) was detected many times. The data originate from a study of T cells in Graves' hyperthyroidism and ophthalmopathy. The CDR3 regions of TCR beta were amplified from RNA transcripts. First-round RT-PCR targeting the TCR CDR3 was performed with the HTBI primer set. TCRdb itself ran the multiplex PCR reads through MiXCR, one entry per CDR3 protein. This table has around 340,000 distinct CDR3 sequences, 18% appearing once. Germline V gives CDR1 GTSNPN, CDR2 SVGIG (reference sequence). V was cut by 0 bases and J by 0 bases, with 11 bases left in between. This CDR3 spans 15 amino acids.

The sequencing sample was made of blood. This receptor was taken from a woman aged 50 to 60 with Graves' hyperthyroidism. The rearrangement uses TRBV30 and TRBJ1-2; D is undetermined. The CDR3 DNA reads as TGTGCCTGGAGTGTAGCGGGTCGGGCTAACTATGGCTACACCTTC. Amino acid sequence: CAWSVAGRANYGYTF.